These 18 T cell receptor beta chains share one sample of origin, sequenced in a study of blood T cell repertoires in COVID-19. Assay used: immunoSEQ multiplex PCR; TCRdb lists only in-frame clones, some missing. This table has some 37,000 clones, approximately 86% appearing once. Input material: peripheral blood. Receptor source: a man aged 45-65 years in a cohort sampled during active COVID-19.

Only one count was recorded for this clone. V is TRBV27 and J is TRBJ2-1; tentatively, D is TRBD2 (6 bases). Germline V gene data show CDR1 as MNHEY and CDR2 as SMNVEV (reference sequence). This CDR3 spans 15 amino acids. V dropped 2 bases and J dropped 3 bases, with 11 bases sitting between them. This CDR3 reads CASSLGVGGYNEQFF. In DNA form, the CDR3 reads TGTGCCAGCAGTTTAGGAGTCGGGGGCTACAATGAGCAGTTCTTC.

The chain combines TRBV11-3 with TRBJ2-5, with 14 bases lining up with TRBD2. The CDR3 consists of 17 residues. With 5 bases clipped from V and 7 bases from J, the junction kept 12 bases outside the gene matches. CDR1 and CDR2 (germline): SGHNT, YENEEA. Written as DNA, the CDR3 is TGTGCCAGCAGCCCGGGACTAGCGGGGGCCGCCGTAGGGACCCAGTACTTC. As protein: CASSPGLAGAAVGTQYF.

The chain joins TRBV4-1 to TRBJ2-3; 9 bases are a match to TRBD2. Trimming at V came to 6 bases and at J to 0 bases, leaving 7 bases not matched to a gene. This CDR3 has 16 residues. Germline V lookup: CDR1 MGHRA, CDR2 YSYEKL. As DNA, the CDR3 is TGCGCCAGCAGTGAGCTAGCGGGGATTAGCACAGATACGCAGTATTTT. Its translation is CASSELAGISTDTQYF.

The rearrangement uses TRBV7-9 and TRBJ2-4; D is perhaps TRBD2 (6 bases). The germline V gene has CDR1 SEHNR and CDR2 FQNEAQ (reference sequence). CDR3 length equals 16 residues. Deletions cut 6 bases from V and 8 bases from J, with 23 bases between. CDR3 nucleotides: TGTGCCAGCAGACCCACCATCGGAGGGGCGCGGGACATTCAGTACTTC. Residues: CASRPTIGGARDIQYF.

The CDR3 here is CASRRGGGVEGYTF. The CDR3, as DNA: TGTGCCAGCAGGCGCGGGGGAGGGGTCGAGGGCTACACCTTC. V usage is TRBV11-2 and J usage is TRBJ1-2; D might be TRBD1 (5 bases). Trimming left V 6 bases short and J 8 bases short, with 19 bases between. CDR3 size: 14 residues. From germline, CDR1 is SGHAT and CDR2 FQNNGV.

The count of this clone is one. The chain couples TRBV21-1 to TRBJ2-5; the D call TRBD2 from the table was never checked on the DNA. TRBV21-1 is described as a pseudogene. There are 16 residues in the CDR3. In nucleotides, the CDR3 is TGTGCCAGCAGCAACCTGTCCTTGGGGGGGGTAGAGACCCAGTACTTC. Residues: CASSNLSLGGVETQYF.

The rearrangement joins TRBV21-1 to TRBJ2-5; TRBD2, the D gene given by the table, was not confirmed from the DNA. TRBV21-1 is termed a pseudogene. The CDR3 loop spans 17 amino acids. For the CDR3, the DNA is TGTGCCAGCAGCAAAGGGGGCGTTGGAGGGGACCGAGAGACCCAGTACTTC. Translation gives CASSKGGVGGDRETQYF.

The J gene is TRBJ1-6, the V gene TRBV27; 7 bases match TRBD1. The length of the CDR3 is 15 residues. Germline trimming cut 5 bases from V and 9 bases from J; bases unmatched to any gene: 10. Germline V gives CDR1 MNHEY, CDR2 SMNVEV (reference sequence). This chain's CDR3 is CASSQRTGESSPLHF. CDR3 DNA: TGTGCCAGCAGTCAAAGGACAGGAGAATCTTCACCCCTCCACTTT.

The chain has TRBV6-1 and TRBJ1-1, with D unresolved. Germline V gives CDR1 MNHNS, CDR2 SASEGT. The CDR3 totals 14 residues. V lost 2 bases to trimming and J lost 0 bases, with 7 bases between them. CDR3 in amino acids: CASSERRVNTEAFF. The CDR3 DNA follows: TGTGCCAGCAGTGAAAGGAGGGTGAACACTGAAGCTTTCTTT.

The chain recombines TRBV15 with TRBJ1-5; 10 positions agree with TRBD1. This CDR3 region has 13 residues. Germline V gene data show CDR1 as LNHNV and CDR2 as YYDKDF (reference sequence). V gave up 5 bases and J gave up 6 bases; unmatched junction bases: 1. The CDR3 nucleotides are TGTGCCACCAGCCGGGACAGGGGTCAGCCCCAGCATTTT. Residues: CATSRDRGQPQHF.

The chain uses TRBV5-1 and TRBJ2-2; 8 nucleotides match TRBD2. CDR1 SGHRS and CDR2 YFSETQ come from the germline V gene. The CDR3 has 19 residues. V shed 0 bases, J shed 4 bases, and the junction held 14 bases outside the gene matches. In DNA form, the CDR3 reads TGCGCCAGCAGCTTGGTACCTTTCCGGCCCGGGGGGGGCACCGGGGAGCTGTTTTTT. Amino acid sequence: CASSLVPFRPGGGTGELFF.

V is TRBV7-9 and J is TRBJ2-1; D unresolved. The germline gives CDR1 SEHNR, CDR2 FQNEAQ (reference sequence). Trimming took 5 bases from V and 3 from J, leaving 8 bases between them. The CDR3 spans 13 residues. The CDR3 DNA reads TGTGCCAGCAGCCCCGCAGGCTACAATGAGCAGTTCTTC. Its protein is CASSPAGYNEQFF.

This sequence joins TRBV5-1 and TRBJ1-4, with D perhaps matching TRBD1 (6 bases). The germline CDR1 and CDR2 sequences are SGHRS and YFSETQ. This CDR3 spans 14 amino acids. Trimming took 0 bases from V and 8 from J, leaving 11 bases between them. CDR3 loop: CASSLEGVGEKLFF. The CDR3, as DNA: TGCGCCAGCAGCTTGGAGGGGGTCGGGGAAAAACTGTTTTTT.

The chain employs TRBV24-1 and TRBJ2-1; TRBD2 aligns across 8 bases. The germline gives CDR1 KGHDR, CDR2 SFDVKD. The CDR3 runs to 17 residues. V lost 3 bases to trimming and J lost 16 bases; unmatched junction nucleotides: 22. The CDR3 DNA follows: TGTGCCACCAGTGATCCGAGCGGGAGTGCCCCTAGCTTCACGCTTTTCTTC. Translated: CATSDPSGSAPSFTLFF.

CDR3 sequence reads: CASSPVGGQTYGYTF. In nucleotides, the CDR3 is TGTGCCAGCAGCCCGGTGGGGGGACAGACGTATGGCTACACCTTC. The chain uses TRBV7-3 and TRBJ1-2, with TRBD1 matching 7 bases. Trimming removed 5 bases from V and 5 bases from J; junction bases left unmatched: 11. This CDR3 has 15 residues. Per germline, CDR1 SGHTA and CDR2 FQGTGA.

The chain carries TRBV6-5 and TRBJ2-7, with TRBD2 matching over 12 bases. The CDR3 loop spans 14 amino acids. The V and J ends lost 8 bases and 6 bases, in that order; junction bases with no gene match: 8. In germline, CDR1 is MNHEY, CDR2 SVGAGI. The CDR3 DNA sequence: TGTGCCAGCCGACGACTAGCGGGAGTGGCCGAGCAGTACGTC. As protein: CASRRLAGVAEQYV.

V gene TRBV18 combines with J gene TRBJ2-1; 12 bases are shared with TRBD2. The J segment lost 4 bases and the V segment lost 6 bases, leaving 1 base of the junction unmatched. The CDR3 is 14 residues long. The V gene's germline CDR1 is KGHSH and CDR2 LQKENI. This CDR3 reads CASSTSGGYNEQFF. In DNA form, the CDR3 reads TGTGCCAGCTCGACTAGCGGGGGATACAATGAGCAGTTCTTC.

This clone was detected only once. The gene calls are TRBV27 and TRBJ1-1, with TRBD1 identical over 7 bases. Germline CDR1 is MNHEY and CDR2 is SMNVEV (reference sequence). Trimming took 2 bases from V and 6 from J; bases not matched to a gene: 6. This CDR3 has 14 amino acids. The CDR3 here is CASSLTKGGSEAFF. CDR3 bases: TGTGCCAGCAGTTTAACAAAAGGGGGCTCTGAAGCTTTCTTT.